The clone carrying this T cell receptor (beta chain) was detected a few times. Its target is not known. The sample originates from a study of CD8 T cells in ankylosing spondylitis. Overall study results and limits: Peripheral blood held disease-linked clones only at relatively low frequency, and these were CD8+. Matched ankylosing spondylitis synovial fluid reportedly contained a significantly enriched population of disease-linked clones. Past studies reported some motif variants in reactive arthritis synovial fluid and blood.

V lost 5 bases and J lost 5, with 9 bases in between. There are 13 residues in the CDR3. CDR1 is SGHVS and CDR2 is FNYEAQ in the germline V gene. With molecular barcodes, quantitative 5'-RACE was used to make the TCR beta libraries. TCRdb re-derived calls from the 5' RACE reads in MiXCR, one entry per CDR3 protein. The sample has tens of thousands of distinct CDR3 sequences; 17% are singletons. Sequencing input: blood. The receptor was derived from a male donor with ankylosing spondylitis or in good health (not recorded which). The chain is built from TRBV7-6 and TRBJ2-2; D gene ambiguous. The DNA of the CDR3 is TGTGCCAGCAGCCTCCGACAAACCGGGGAGCTGTTTTTT. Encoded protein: CASSLRQTGELFF.